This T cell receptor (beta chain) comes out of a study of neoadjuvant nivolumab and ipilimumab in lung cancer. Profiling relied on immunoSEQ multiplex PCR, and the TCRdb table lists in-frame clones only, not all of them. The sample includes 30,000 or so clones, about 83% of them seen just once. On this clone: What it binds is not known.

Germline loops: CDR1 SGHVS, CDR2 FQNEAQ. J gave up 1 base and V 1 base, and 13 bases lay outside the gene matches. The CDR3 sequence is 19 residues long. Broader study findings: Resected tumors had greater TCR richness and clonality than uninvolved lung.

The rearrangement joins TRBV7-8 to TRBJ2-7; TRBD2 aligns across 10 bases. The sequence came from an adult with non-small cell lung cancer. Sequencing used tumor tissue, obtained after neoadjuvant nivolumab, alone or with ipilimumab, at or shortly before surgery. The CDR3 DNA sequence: TGTGCCAGCAGCTTAGAAACGAGCTTCCTAGCGGGGGTTTCCTACGAGCAGTACTTC. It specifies CASSLETSFLAGVSYEQYF.